Below are 30 T cell receptor beta chains sequenced from a single sample in a study of blood T cell repertoires in COVID-19. Clones were read by immunoSEQ multiplex PCR, and TCRdb kept only the in-frame ones, dropping some. The sample has tens of thousands of clones; 70% to 90% are singletons. Sequenced sample: peripheral blood. The receptor source for this set is a human donor in a cohort sampled during active COVID-19. The donor label of this sample is uncertain.

CDR3 amino acids: CASSPETGRNQPQHF. Here the CDR3 DNA reads TGTGCCAGCTCACCAGAGACAGGAAGAAATCAGCCCCAGCATTTT. This chain joins TRBV18 and TRBJ1-5; a possible D gene is TRBD1 (6 bases). This CDR3 region has 15 residues. Trimming pared 2 bases from V and 4 bases from J, leaving 12 bases between. Germline CDR1 is KGHSH and CDR2 is LQKENI.

The chain combines TRBV7-2 with TRBJ2-5; D is undetermined. The CDR3 runs 16 residues. Per the germline V gene, CDR1 is SGHTA and CDR2 is FQGNSA. Trimming cost V 2 bases and J 0 bases, with 13 bases left between them. The CDR3 protein is CASSLIAVPYQETQYF. The CDR3 bases are TGTGCCAGCAGCTTAATTGCGGTCCCCTACCAAGAGACCCAGTACTTC.

The gene calls are TRBV29-1 and TRBJ2-7; no clear D gene. V was cut by 4 bases and J by 2 bases, with 9 bases left in between. Germline V gives CDR1 SQVTM, CDR2 ANQGSEA. This CDR3 has 12 residues. DNA of the CDR3: TGCAGCGTTGCCCTAACCCCCTACGAGCAGTACTTC. Its translation: CSVALTPYEQYF.

CDR3 amino acids: CSVEDPLEPSGVYGYTF. CDR3 nucleotides: TGCAGCGTTGAAGACCCTCTAGAGCCGTCAGGGGTCTATGGCTACACCTTC. This sequence joins TRBV29-1 and TRBJ1-2, with D possibly being TRBD1 (6 bases). The V and J ends lost 0 bases and 4 bases respectively, with 21 bases between them. Per germline, CDR1 SQVTM and CDR2 ANQGSEA. The CDR3 consists of 17 residues.

Written as DNA, the CDR3 is TGTGCCACCAGTGACATGGACACCCTGGGCTACACCTTC. It yields the protein CATSDMDTLGYTF. The V gene is TRBV24-1, the J gene TRBJ1-2, with D tentatively TRBD1 (5 bases). The CDR3 is 13 amino acids. Per the germline V gene, CDR1 is KGHDR and CDR2 is SFDVKD. V was clipped by 4 bases and J by 8 bases, with 13 bases between them.

This clone was seen a few times. The chain recombines TRBV6-1 with TRBJ2-4, with 10 bases lining up with TRBD2. Germline V lookup: CDR1 MNHNS, CDR2 SASEGT. Trimming at V came to 6 bases and at J to 0 bases, leaving 5 bases not matched to a gene. This CDR3 has 16 amino acids. CDR3 amino acids: CASRESGGGAKNIQYF. CDR3 nucleotide sequence: TGTGCCAGCAGGGAAAGCGGGGGGGGAGCCAAAAACATTCAGTACTTC.

The V gene is TRBV5-1, the J gene TRBJ2-7; 11 positions match TRBD1. CDR1 is SGHRS, CDR2 YFSETQ, per germline. The V gene end was trimmed by 4 bases and the J gene end by 3 bases; junction bases not matched to a gene: 3. The CDR3 runs 14 residues. The DNA of the CDR3 is TGCGCCAGCAGCCCGGGACAGGGGGACTACGAGCAGTACTTC. This codes for CASSPGQGDYEQYF.

With respect to this clone: This specimen includes other DNA sequences encoding the same CDR3. J is TRBJ1-2 and V is TRBV10-3; D is ambiguous. Germline CDR1 reads ENHRY; CDR2 reads SYGVKD. V was shortened by 2 bases and J by 5 bases, with 12 bases between the two germline ends. This CDR3 is 14 amino acids long. CDR3 nucleotide sequence: TGTGCCATCAGTGAGGGAGGGTTCGGGTATGGCTACACCTTC. Its translation: CAISEGGFGYGYTF.

The chain has TRBV4-3 and TRBJ1-1; D is possibly TRBD1 (5 bases). V was cut by 0 bases and J by 3 bases, with 11 bases left in between. CDR3 size: 15 residues. Germline-derived CDR1 and CDR2 are LGHNA and YSLEER. In nucleotides, the CDR3 is TGCGCCAGCAGCCAAGATTCCAGGGCCTACACTGAAGCTTTCTTT. This gives the protein CASSQDSRAYTEAFF.

The chain has TRBV7-2 and TRBJ2-1; TRBD2 might be the D (6 bases). V shed 5 bases and J shed 6 bases, with 14 bases lying between them. The CDR3 extends over 14 amino acids. Germline V gives CDR1 SGHTA, CDR2 FQGNSA. For the CDR3, the DNA is TGTGCCAGCAGCCCTATGGGGGGTTCCAATGAGCAGTTCTTC. This codes for CASSPMGGSNEQFF.

The rearrangement links TRBV7-2 to TRBJ1-2; D not resolved. The V gene's germline CDR1 is SGHTA and CDR2 FQGNSA. The V end was cut by 3 bases, the J end by 6 bases, with 5 bases between. The CDR3 length is 11 residues. CDR3 region: CASSFGNGYTF. In nucleotides, the CDR3 is TGTGCCAGCAGCTTCGGGAATGGCTACACCTTC.

This clone appeared once. The rearrangement uses TRBV10-3 and TRBJ1-1; D is perhaps TRBD1 (5 bases). The CDR3 covers 14 residues. Germline values: CDR1 ENHRY, CDR2 SYGVKD. The V end lost 4 bases, the J end lost 4 bases, and 13 bases lay between the germline ends. The CDR3 protein is CAISAGGGGTEAFF. CDR3 sequence (DNA): TGTGCCATCAGTGCGGGTGGGGGGGGCACTGAAGCTTTCTTT.

This chain joins TRBV6-2 or TRBV6-3 and TRBJ2-3, with TRBD2 identical over 13 bases. Per germline, CDR1 MNHEY and CDR2 SVGEGT. This CDR3 has 17 amino acids. The V segment lost 0 bases and the J segment 5 bases; nucleotides outside the gene matches: 5. Here the CDR3 reads CASSYSTTSGGGDTQYF. In nucleotides, the CDR3 is TGTGCCAGCAGTTACTCGACTACTAGCGGGGGGGGAGATACGCAGTATTTT.

V and J are TRBV28 and TRBJ1-2; 9 bases are a match to TRBD1. This CDR3 is built from 14 residues. V was pared by 6 bases and J by 4 bases, with 6 bases of the junction left unmatched. Germline CDR1 is MDHEN and CDR2 is SYDVKM. The DNA for the CDR3 is TGTGCCAGCAGGGGTACAGGGGGCACCTATGGCTACACCTTC. This codes for CASRGTGGTYGYTF.

J is TRBJ2-6 and V is TRBV10-3; D perhaps matches TRBD1 (6 bases). In germline, CDR1 is ENHRY, CDR2 SYGVKD. Between the trimmed V and J ends, which lost 7 bases and 4 bases, there was a span of 8 bases. There are 13 residues in the CDR3. The CDR3 DNA reads TGTGCCATCACAGGGGACGGGGCCAACGTCCTGACTTTC. As protein: CAITGDGANVLTF.

This rearrangement joins TRBV4-1 to TRBJ2-1; 8 bases match TRBD2. The CDR3 runs to 15 residues. With V trimmed by 4 bases and J by 0 bases, 2 bases remained unmatched. Looked up from germline, CDR1 is MGHRA and CDR2 is YSYEKL. The CDR3 nucleotides are TGCGCCAGCAGCCTCGGGGGGGGCTCCTACAATGAGCAGTTCTTC. Protein product: CASSLGGGSYNEQFF.

The chain recombines TRBV12-3 or TRBV12-4 with TRBJ2-2; D may be TRBD2 (6 bases). The CDR3 runs to 11 residues. Trimming took off 10 bases at V and 6 bases at J, with 9 bases between the two ends. CDR3 protein: CAIAGSGELFF. The CDR3 region has the DNA TGTGCCATCGCGGGGTCCGGGGAGCTGTTTTTT.

The sample holds one count of this clone. The chain carries TRBV19 and TRBJ1-6; TRBD1 agrees at 9 bases. The germline CDR1 and CDR2 sequences are LNHDA and SQIVND (reference sequence). There are 13 residues in the CDR3. V trimming: 8 bases; J trimming: 9 bases; junction bases outside the gene matches: 5. CDR3 region: CASRDRASSPLHF. DNA for the CDR3: TGTGCCAGTCGGGACAGGGCAAGTTCACCCCTCCACTTT. The variable domain in full, completed from reference TRBV19 and TRBJ1-6, reads DGGITQSPKYLFRKEGQNVTLSCEQNLNHDAMYWYRQDPGQGLRLIYYSQIVNDFQKGDIAEGYSVSREKKESFPLTVTSAQKNPTAFYLCASRDRASSPLHFGNGTRLTVT.

This chain connects TRBV29-1 to TRBJ2-1; D might be TRBD1 (5 bases). Looked up from germline, CDR1 is SQVTM and CDR2 is ANQGSEA. The CDR3 is 14 residues long. Deletions cut 5 bases from V and 3 bases from J, with 14 bases between. The CDR3 bases are TGCAGCGTTTTCCCGCAGGGTTACTACAATGAGCAGTTCTTC. This encodes CSVFPQGYYNEQFF.

This clone showed up just once. The chain employs TRBV5-1 and TRBJ2-2; a weak D match, TRBD1 (6 bases). This CDR3 is 13 amino acids long. V was cut by 4 bases and J by 3 bases, with 7 bases left in between. The germline V gene has CDR1 SGHRS and CDR2 YFSETQ. CDR3 in amino acids: CASSKGDTGELFF. The CDR3 nucleotides are TGCGCCAGCAGCAAGGGGGACACCGGGGAGCTGTTTTTT.

The chain uses TRBV6-5 and TRBJ2-2; weak D call: TRBD2 (5 bases). CDR1 is MNHEY and CDR2 is SVGAGI in the germline V gene. This CDR3 contains 13 residues. The ends were cut back, 8 bases at V and 2 bases at J, with 9 bases in the middle. CDR3 DNA sequence: TGTGCCAGCTCGAGGACTAACACCGGGGAGCTGTTTTTT. Residues: CASSRTNTGELFF.

The chain recombines TRBV19 with TRBJ2-1; 7 bases align to TRBD1. The CDR3 loop spans 15 amino acids. Germline CDR1 and CDR2: LNHDA and SQIVND (reference sequence). Germline trimming cut 8 bases from V and 4 bases from J; bases unmatched to any gene: 11. CDR3 in amino acids: CASARVGTAYNEQFF. DNA of the CDR3: TGTGCCAGTGCAAGGGTCGGGACAGCATACAATGAGCAGTTCTTC. Full variable domain (outside the CDR3, taken from reference TRBV19 and TRBJ2-1): DGGITQSPKYLFRKEGQNVTLSCEQNLNHDAMYWYRQDPGQGLRLIYYSQIVNDFQKGDIAEGYSVSREKKESFPLTVTSAQKNPTAFYLCASARVGTAYNEQFFGPGTRLTVL.

The sample holds a few counts of this clone. The genes are TRBV3-1 (or the pseudogene TRBV3-2) and TRBJ2-3, with 9 positions matching TRBD2. This CDR3 contains 15 residues. CDR1 and CDR2 (germline): LGHDT, YNNKEL (reference sequence). V dropped 7 bases and J dropped 5; count of bases not matched to a gene: 10. The CDR3 sequence is CASTPGASGKDTQYF. CDR3 DNA: TGTGCCAGCACCCCCGGGGCTAGCGGGAAAGATACGCAGTATTTT.

This clone was seen a single time. The chain joins TRBV5-1 to TRBJ2-2; D may be TRBD2 (5 bases). The germline V gene encodes CDR1 SGHRS and CDR2 YFSETQ. Between the trimmed V and J ends, which lost 3 bases and 7 bases, there was a span of 13 bases. This CDR3 is 14 amino acids long. Written as DNA, the CDR3 is TGCGCCAGCAGCTGGGGATCGGCGGGCGGGGAGCTGTTTTTT. The encoded protein is CASSWGSAGGELFF.

This chain joins TRBV5-6 and TRBJ2-5, with 8 bases that match TRBD1. CDR1 is SGHDT, CDR2 YYEEEE, per germline. V lost 0 bases to trimming and J lost 5 bases; unmatched junction nucleotides: 9. The length of the CDR3 is 16 residues. The CDR3 DNA is TGTGCCAGCAGCTTGGTGGGCAGGCGGGACAGGGAGACCCAGTACTTC. Protein: CASSLVGRRDRETQYF.

V is TRBV19 and J is TRBJ1-2; 12 bases are shared with TRBD1. CDR1 and CDR2 from the germline V gene are LNHDA and SQIVND (reference sequence). The V and J ends lost 3 bases and 4 bases, in that order; junction bases with no gene match: 3. This CDR3 has 15 amino acids. The CDR3 protein is CASSIGTGGLYGYTF. The CDR3 nucleotides are TGTGCCAGTAGTATTGGGACAGGGGGCCTCTATGGCTACACCTTC. The full variable domain, its missing parts supplied by reference TRBV19 and TRBJ1-2, is DGGITQSPKYLFRKEGQNVTLSCEQNLNHDAMYWYRQDPGQGLRLIYYSQIVNDFQKGDIAEGYSVSREKKESFPLTVTSAQKNPTAFYLCASSIGTGGLYGYTFGSGTRLTVV.

The chain employs TRBV7-2 and TRBJ1-3, with TRBD1 as a possible D gene (5 bases). Germline CDR1 reads SGHTA; CDR2 reads FQGNSA. There are 15 residues in the CDR3. The V gene lost 6 bases and the J gene lost 0 bases, with 12 bases spanning the gap. The CDR3 reads CASSTQGSSGNTIYF. CDR3 nucleotide sequence: TGTGCCAGCAGTACCCAGGGTTCCTCTGGAAACACCATATATTTT.

The rearrangement uses TRBV4-2 and TRBJ2-3; weak D call: TRBD2 (6 bases). Germline V CDR1 and CDR2: LGHNA, YNFKEQ. CDR3 length equals 14 residues. Trimming removed 8 bases from V and 0 bases from J, with 12 bases in between. CDR3 nucleotide sequence: TGTGCCAGCCGCCGGGGGAGGAGCACAGATACGCAGTATTTT. Amino acid sequence: CASRRGRSTDTQYF.

The chain carries TRBV5-1 and TRBJ2-7; 9 positions agree with TRBD1. Trimming at V came to 3 bases and at J to 3 bases, leaving 10 bases not matched to a gene. Germline V gene data show CDR1 as SGHRS and CDR2 as YFSETQ. The CDR3 covers 16 residues. In DNA form, the CDR3 reads TGCGCCAGCAGCTCAATTGCGGGACAGGGAGTCTACGAGCAGTACTTC. This encodes CASSSIAGQGVYEQYF.

The gene calls are TRBV2 and TRBJ2-7; D possibly corresponds to TRBD2 (6 bases). The CDR3 has 14 amino acids. Germline CDR1 is SNHLY and CDR2 is FYNNEI. Trimming stripped 2 bases from V and 6 bases from J, with 14 bases between. For the CDR3, the DNA is TGTGCCAGCAGTGAATGGGCCGGGGGTTCCGAGCAGTACTTC. This translates into CASSEWAGGSEQYF. Full variable domain (rest looked up from reference TRBV2 and TRBJ2-7): EPEVTQTPSHQVTQMGQEVILRCVPISNHLYFYWYRQILGQKVEFLVSFYNNEISEKSEIFDDQFSVERPDGSNFTLKIRSTKLEDSAMYFCASSEWAGGSEQYFGPGTRLTVT.